This entry is about one T cell receptor (beta chain). Its antigen remains unknown. The data belong to a study of PD-1 blockade in classical Hodgkin lymphoma. Brentuximab vedotin exposure varied, and every patient relapsed after autologous stem cell transplantation. Purified CD4+ T cells were obtained from thawed PBMCs through magnetic negative selection. Best outcomes ranged across complete response, partial response and progressive disease. J was trimmed by 2 bases and V by 5 bases; bases with no gene match: 14. The CDR3 consists of 17 residues. From germline, CDR1 is SNHLY and CDR2 FYNNEI. Findings and caveats of the study: Baseline diversity in complete responders resembled that of newly diagnosed patients.

Method: immunoSEQ multiplex PCR; TCRdb's copy keeps in-frame clones and lacks some. The sample has 30,000 to 40,000 clones; approximately 90% are singletons. The sequence was collected from a human donor with classical Hodgkin lymphoma. The starting material was CD4+ T cells from blood, obtained at baseline. The J gene is TRBJ1-2, the V gene TRBV2, with 7 bases fitting TRBD1. The CDR3, as DNA: TGTGCCAGCAGTCCTCCCGGGACAGCAACGTTGAACTATGGCTACACCTTC. This translates into CASSPPGTATLNYGYTF.